The entry below describes one T cell receptor (beta chain). Its antigen remains unidentified. Qualities for individual bases were not recorded, and no much larger clone is one base off. What the time point label conveys for this sample: about 28 days (+/-7) after the second vaccine dose. AZD1222 recipients with second doses at about 4 weeks or about 12 weeks were pooled, because spike-specific TCR depth and breadth did not differ between schedules. Samples from vaccinated people were obtained from the UK trials COV001 and COV002, which included a single-blind randomized controlled phase 2/3 trial of AZD1222 (ChAdOx1 nCoV-19) in healthy adults. For TCRbeta chain sequencing, PBMC samples from trial participants were taken at day 0 and at day 28 after the second dose. The data were obtained in a study of T cell responses to AZD1222 COVID-19 vaccine (dated by TCRdb to the early 2020s). For context, the study as a whole: TCR sequencing was performed for about 250 trial participants, of whom about 200 were given two doses of AZD1222 and around 25 were given two doses of MenACWY control vaccine. Trial participants were enrolled by age into subgroups of 18-55, 56-69 and 70-plus years, and about 150, 27 and 61 TCR-sequenced participants, respectively, were included in these subgroups. Study-wide conclusions, independent of this receptor: Because no day 14 peak-response samples were available, repertoires were characterized only after the peak T cell response. Vaccine-associated CD4 TCRs spanned the whole spike protein, with dominant responses in regions 160-218 and 743-854. Nearly half of unique spike-specific TCRs reportedly recognized epitopes outside regions mutated in the B.1.351 and B.1.1.7 variants. Spike-specific TCR breadth and depth rose significantly after two AZD1222 doses compared with day 0 and with MenACWY recipients. In the small 56-69-year group, the increase in depth fell short of significance, most likely because of low power. Conclusions about previously exposed vaccinees were limited because only a handful of AZD1222 recipients were SARS-CoV-2 seropositive at baseline. Participants were mostly white British, with more females than males. The authors suggested clonal diversity may have been underestimated.

The CDR3 regions of human TCRbeta chains were analyzed by immunosequencing. From the authors' description of their analysis: Repertoire TCRs were matched against a reference library of SARS-CoV-2-specific TCRs generated with the MIRA antigen-specificity platform. Breadth was defined as the fraction of unique TCRs that were SARS-CoV-2-associated. Depth was defined as the fraction of total T cells that were SARS-CoV-2-associated. Using the MIRA data, each spike-specific TCR was assigned both to the spike region to which the TCR was reactive and to a CD4 or CD8 class. Log10-transformed breadth and depth values were compared by one-way ANOVA with Sidak's multiple comparisons tests. TCRdb took this table from immuneACCESS and kept in-frame rearrangements with V and J called. Such tables lack part of the clones; where checked against another copy, unresolved V genes explain under half of the gap, and the rest is unexplained. The V and J calls and the clone size are those of that table, but D and trimming were determined from the DNA. For this sample there are about 82,000 clones; 80% to 90% appear just once. The ten top clones hold 9.5% to 13% of the sample.

As encoded in the germline V gene, CDR1 is KGHDR while CDR2 is SFDVKD. Trimming leaves V shorter by 9 bases and J shorter by 0 bases, with the junction holding 15 bases beyond the gene matches. Spanning cysteine to phenylalanine, the CDR3 consists of 18 amino acids. Only the CDR3 region is kept as DNA, spanning 54 bases read in frame from base 1. This clonotype originated in an adult who received the AZD1222 COVID-19 vaccine. This specimen consisted of peripheral blood, obtained 28 days after the second AZD1222 dose. The V and J segments used are TRBV24-1 and TRBJ2-3, and 9 junctional nucleotides match TRBD2. The base sequence is TGTGCCACCTCTGGGGCTAGCGGGGTGAGCTCTAGCACAGATACGCAGTATTTT. It codes for CATSGASGVSSSTDTQYF.